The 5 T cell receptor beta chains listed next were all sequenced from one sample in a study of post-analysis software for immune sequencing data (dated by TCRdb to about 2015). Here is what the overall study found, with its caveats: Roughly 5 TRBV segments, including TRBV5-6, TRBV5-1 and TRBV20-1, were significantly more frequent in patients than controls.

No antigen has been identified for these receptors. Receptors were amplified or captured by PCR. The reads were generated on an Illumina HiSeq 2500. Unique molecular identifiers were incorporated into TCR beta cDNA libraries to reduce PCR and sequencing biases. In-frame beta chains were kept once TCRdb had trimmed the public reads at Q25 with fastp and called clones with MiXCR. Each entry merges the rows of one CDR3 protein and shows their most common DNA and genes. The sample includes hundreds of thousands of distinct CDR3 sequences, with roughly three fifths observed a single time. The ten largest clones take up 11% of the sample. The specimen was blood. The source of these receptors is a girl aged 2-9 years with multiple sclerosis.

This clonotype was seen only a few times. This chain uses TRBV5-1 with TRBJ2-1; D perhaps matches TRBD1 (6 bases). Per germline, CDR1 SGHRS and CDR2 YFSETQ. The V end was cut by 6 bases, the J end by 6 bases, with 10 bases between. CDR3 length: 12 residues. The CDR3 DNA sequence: TGCGCCAGCAAACAGGGCGGCAATGAGCAGTTCTTC. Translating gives CASKQGGNEQFF.

CDR3 in amino acids: CASSYVGLAQEQYF. The CDR3 DNA sequence: TGTGCCAGCAGTTATGTTGGCCTGGCCCAAGAGCAGTACTTC. This chain joins TRBV6-5 and TRBJ2-7; D ambiguous. Germline V gene sequence: CDR1 MNHEY, CDR2 SVGAGI. The CDR3 is 14 amino acids. The V and J ends lost 3 bases and 7 bases respectively, with 16 bases between them.

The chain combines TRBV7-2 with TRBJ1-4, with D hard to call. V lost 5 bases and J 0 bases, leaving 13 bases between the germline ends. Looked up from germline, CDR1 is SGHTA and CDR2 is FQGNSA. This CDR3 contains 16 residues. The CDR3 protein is CASSPREIATNEKLFF. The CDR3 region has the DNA TGTGCCAGCAGCCCTAGAGAGATTGCAACTAATGAAAAACTGTTTTTT.

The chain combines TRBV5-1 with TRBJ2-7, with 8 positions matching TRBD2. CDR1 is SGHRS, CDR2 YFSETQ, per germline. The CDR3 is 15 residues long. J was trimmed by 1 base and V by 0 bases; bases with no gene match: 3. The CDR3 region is CASSLGGLGSYEQYF. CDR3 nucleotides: TGCGCCAGCAGCTTGGGGGGACTAGGATCCTACGAGCAGTACTTC.

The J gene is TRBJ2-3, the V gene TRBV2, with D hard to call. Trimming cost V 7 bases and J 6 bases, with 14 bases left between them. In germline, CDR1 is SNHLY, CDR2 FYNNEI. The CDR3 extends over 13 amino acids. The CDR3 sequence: CASMAPAVDTQYF. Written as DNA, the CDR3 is TGTGCCAGCATGGCGCCGGCGGTCGATACGCAGTATTTT.